Listed below are T cell receptor beta chains from one sample, sequenced in a study of T cell responses to AZD1222 COVID-19 vaccine. Assay: immunoSEQ multiplex PCR; the TCRdb copy retains only in-frame clones and omits some. The sample lists around 200,000 clones; just over 90% were seen once. Sequencing was performed on peripheral blood, taken on day 0 of AZD1222 vaccination. These receptors originate from an adult in good health. Both conserved end residues are part of each CDR3. Fields, in order: V gene, clone size, J gene, D gene, CDR3 protein, CDR3 DNA. A D gene is named only where the DNA matches it firmly. Clone size is given for some rows only: seen once, a few or many times, or a class if the clone is expanded.

TRBV11-3	NA	TRBJ1-1	TRBD1	CASSPYQTRVGVGRGSEAFF	TGTGCCAGCAGCCCGTATCAGACCCGGGTCGGGGTTGGCAGGGGGAGTGAAGCTTTCTTT
TRBV5-5	once	TRBJ1-6	NA	CASSLVESSYNSPLHF	TGTGCCAGCAGCTTGGTAGAGAGCTCCTATAATTCACCCCTCCACTTT
TRBV10-3	NA	TRBJ1-2	NA	CAISEFGLNYGYTF	TGTGCCATCAGTGAGTTTGGACTGAACTATGGCTACACCTTC
TRBV19	once	TRBJ2-1	NA	CASSLRLPPGAGEGNEQFF	TGTGCCAGTAGTCTCAGACTACCCCCGGGGGCGGGAGAGGGCAATGAGCAGTTCTTC
TRBV11-2	NA	TRBJ1-2	TRBD1	CASSQQGVAYGYTF	TGTGCCAGCAGCCAACAGGGGGTGGCCTATGGCTACACCTTC
TRBV15	once	TRBJ1-5	NA	CATSRNQRGQGQPQHF	TGTGCCACCAGCAGAAATCAACGGGGGCAGGGTCAGCCCCAGCATTTT
TRBV11-2	once	TRBJ1-1	NA	CASSLTELTEAFF	TGTGCCAGCAGTTTAACGGAACTCACTGAAGCTTTCTTT
TRBV29-1	NA	TRBJ2-7	TRBD2	CSTREEGYEQYF	TGCAGCACCCGGGAGGAGGGCTACGAGCAGTACTTC
TRBV19	NA	TRBJ2-7	NA	CATGETYEQYF	TGTGCCACAGGGGAGACCTACGAGCAGTACTTC
TRBV4-2	NA	TRBJ2-2	TRBD2	CASSREERERGTGELFF	TGTGCCAGCAGCCGCGAGGAGCGGGAACGGGGGACCGGGGAGCTGTTTTTT
TRBV25-1	once	TRBJ1-3	TRBD1	CASKPGTTGGLGGNTIYF	TGTGCCAGCAAGCCGGGGACGACAGGGGGACTCGGGGGAAACACCATATATTTT
TRBV6-5	NA	TRBJ2-3	TRBD2	CASSYSRASGADTQYF	TGTGCCAGCAGTTACTCGAGGGCTAGCGGGGCAGATACGCAGTATTTT
TRBV7-8	NA	TRBJ2-7	TRBD1	CASSLTPGQGSYEQYF	TGTGCCAGCAGCTTGACACCGGGACAGGGGTCCTACGAGCAGTACTTC
TRBV5-1	NA	TRBJ1-3	NA	CASSLWGDDTIYF	TGCGCCAGCAGCTTGTGGGGGGATGACACCATATATTTT
TRBV10-2	NA	TRBJ1-1	NA	CASSEYGSRAEAFF	TGCGCCAGCAGTGAGTATGGTTCTAGGGCTGAAGCTTTCTTT
TRBV1	NA	TRBJ1-2	NA	CTSSPTDQTYGYTF	TGCACCAGCAGCCCGACGGACCAGACCTATGGCTACACCTTC
TRBV7-8	NA	TRBJ1-1	NA	CASSPVYTEAFF	TGTGCCAGCAGCCCTGTGTACACTGAAGCTTTCTTT
TRBV3-1/TRBV3-2	NA	TRBJ2-7	NA	CASSQSGVGEQYF	TGTGCCAGCAGCCAATCGGGGGTCGGGGAGCAGTACTTC
TRBV11-2	NA	TRBJ2-7	TRBD2	CASSSHQAGSYEQYF	TGTGCCAGCAGCTCCCACCAAGCGGGATCCTACGAGCAGTACTTC
TRBV5-1	NA	TRBJ2-1	TRBD2	CASSLASGLAGGKQFF	TGCGCCAGCAGCTTGGCCTCGGGACTAGCGGGAGGAAAGCAGTTCTTC
TRBV7-2	NA	TRBJ2-1	TRBD2	CASSWRTSGNEQFF	TGTGCCAGCAGCTGGCGGACTAGCGGAAATGAGCAGTTCTTC
TRBV11-3	NA	TRBJ2-5	NA	CASSLIPHGTQYF	TGTGCCAGCAGCTTAATACCGCACGGGACCCAGTACTTC
TRBV3-1/TRBV3-2	NA	TRBJ1-1	NA	CASSYRVGTEAFF	TGTGCCAGCAGCTACAGGGTAGGAACTGAAGCTTTCTTT
TRBV2	NA	TRBJ1-5	NA	CASSDRSGAGLFGNQPQHF	TGTGCCAGCAGTGATAGGTCAGGGGCGGGATTATTTGGCAATCAGCCCCAGCATTTT
TRBV6-5	few	TRBJ1-2	TRBD1	CASSYSGTANYGYTF	TGTGCCAGCAGTTACTCCGGGACAGCTAACTATGGCTACACCTTC
TRBV6-1	NA	TRBJ1-1	NA	CASSGGVTRGTEAFF	TGTGCCAGCAGCGGAGGGGTTACAAGGGGCACTGAAGCTTTCTTT
TRBV27	NA	TRBJ2-7	TRBD2	CASSQSSGGYTYEQYF	TGTGCCAGCAGTCAATCTAGCGGGGGCTATACCTACGAGCAGTACTTC
TRBV7-9	NA	TRBJ2-1	NA	CASSLVVGSYNEQFF	TGTGCCAGCAGCTTAGTGGTAGGCTCCTACAATGAGCAGTTCTTC
TRBV4-1	once	TRBJ1-2	NA	CASSQGTYSNYGYTF	TGCGCCAGCAGCCAAGGGACCTACAGTAACTATGGCTACACCTTC
TRBV7-7	NA	TRBJ2-1	TRBD1	CASSQDRGNEQFF	TGTGCCAGCAGCCAGGACAGGGGCAATGAGCAGTTCTTC
TRBV7-8	NA	TRBJ2-7	NA	CASSLVPGYDEQYF	TGTGCCAGCAGCTTAGTCCCAGGGTACGACGAGCAGTACTTC